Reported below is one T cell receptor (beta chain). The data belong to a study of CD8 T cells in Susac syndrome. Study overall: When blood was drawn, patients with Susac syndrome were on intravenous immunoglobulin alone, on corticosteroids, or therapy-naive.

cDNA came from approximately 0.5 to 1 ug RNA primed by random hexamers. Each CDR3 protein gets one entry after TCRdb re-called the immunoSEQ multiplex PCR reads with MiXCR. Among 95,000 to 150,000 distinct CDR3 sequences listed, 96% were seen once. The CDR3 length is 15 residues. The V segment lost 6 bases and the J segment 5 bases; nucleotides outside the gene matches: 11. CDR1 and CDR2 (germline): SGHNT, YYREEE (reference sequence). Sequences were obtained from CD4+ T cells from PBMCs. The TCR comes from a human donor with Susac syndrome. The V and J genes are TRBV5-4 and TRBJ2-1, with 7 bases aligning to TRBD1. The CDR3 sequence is CASTVTGAGHNEQFF. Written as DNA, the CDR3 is TGTGCCAGCACCGTTACAGGGGCAGGCCACAATGAGCAGTTCTTC.